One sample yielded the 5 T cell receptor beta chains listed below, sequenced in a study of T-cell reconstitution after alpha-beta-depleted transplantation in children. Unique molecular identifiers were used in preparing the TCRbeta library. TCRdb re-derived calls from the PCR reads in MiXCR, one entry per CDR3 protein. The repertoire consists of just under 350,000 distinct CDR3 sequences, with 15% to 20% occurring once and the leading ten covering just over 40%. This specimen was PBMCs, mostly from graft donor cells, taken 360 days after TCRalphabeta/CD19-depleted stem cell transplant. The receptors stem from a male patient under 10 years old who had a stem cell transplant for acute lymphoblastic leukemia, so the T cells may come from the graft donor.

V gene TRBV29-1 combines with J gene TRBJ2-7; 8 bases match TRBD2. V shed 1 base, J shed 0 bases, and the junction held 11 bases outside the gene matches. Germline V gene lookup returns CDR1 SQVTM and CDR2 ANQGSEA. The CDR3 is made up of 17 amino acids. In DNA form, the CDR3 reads TGCAGCGTTGAAGGAAGTTTTGCGGGAGGCCCCTCCTACGAGCAGTACTTC. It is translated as CSVEGSFAGGPSYEQYF.

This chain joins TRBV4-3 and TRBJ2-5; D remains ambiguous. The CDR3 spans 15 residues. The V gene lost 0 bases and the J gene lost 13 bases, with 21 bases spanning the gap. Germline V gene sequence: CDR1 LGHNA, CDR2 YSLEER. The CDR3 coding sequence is TGCGCCAGCAGCCAAGATTTCGGACGGCCCCAGCCCAGGTACTTC. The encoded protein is CASSQDFGRPQPRYF.

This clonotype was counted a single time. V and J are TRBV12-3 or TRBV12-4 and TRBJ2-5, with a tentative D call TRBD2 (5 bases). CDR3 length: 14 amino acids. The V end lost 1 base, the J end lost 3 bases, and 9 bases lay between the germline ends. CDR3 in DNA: TGTGCCAGCAGTTTAGAGACGAGGGAAGAGACCCAGTACTTC. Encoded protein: CASSLETREETQYF.

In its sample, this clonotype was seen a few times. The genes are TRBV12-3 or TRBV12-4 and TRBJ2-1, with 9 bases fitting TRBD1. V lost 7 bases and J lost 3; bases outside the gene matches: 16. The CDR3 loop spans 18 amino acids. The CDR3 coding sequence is TGTGCCAGCACGAGTCCAATGACAGGGGGTGGTTACTACAATGAGCAGTTCTTC. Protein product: CASTSPMTGGGYYNEQFF.

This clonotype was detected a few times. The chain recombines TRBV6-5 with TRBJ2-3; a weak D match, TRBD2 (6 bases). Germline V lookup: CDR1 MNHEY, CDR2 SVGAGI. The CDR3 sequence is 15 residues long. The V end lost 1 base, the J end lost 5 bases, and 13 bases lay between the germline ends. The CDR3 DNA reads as TGTGCCAGCAGTTACTACGGACTACTCCGAGATACGCAGTATTTT. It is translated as CASSYYGLLRDTQYF.